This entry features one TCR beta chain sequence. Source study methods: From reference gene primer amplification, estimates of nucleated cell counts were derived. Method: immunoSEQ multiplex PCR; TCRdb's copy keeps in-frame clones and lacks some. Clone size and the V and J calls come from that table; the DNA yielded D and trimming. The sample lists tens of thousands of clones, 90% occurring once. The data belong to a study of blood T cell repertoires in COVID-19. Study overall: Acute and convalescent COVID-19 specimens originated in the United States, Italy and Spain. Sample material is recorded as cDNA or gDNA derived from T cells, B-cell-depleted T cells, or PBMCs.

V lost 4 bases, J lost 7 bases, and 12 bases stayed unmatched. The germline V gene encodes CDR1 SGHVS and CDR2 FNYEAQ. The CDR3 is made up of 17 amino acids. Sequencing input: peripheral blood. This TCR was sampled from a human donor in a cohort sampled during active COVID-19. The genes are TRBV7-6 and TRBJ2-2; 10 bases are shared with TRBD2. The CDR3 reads CASSSLAGASKVGELFF. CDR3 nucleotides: TGTGCCAGCAGCTCTCTAGCGGGAGCGAGTAAAGTCGGGGAGCTGTTTTTT.